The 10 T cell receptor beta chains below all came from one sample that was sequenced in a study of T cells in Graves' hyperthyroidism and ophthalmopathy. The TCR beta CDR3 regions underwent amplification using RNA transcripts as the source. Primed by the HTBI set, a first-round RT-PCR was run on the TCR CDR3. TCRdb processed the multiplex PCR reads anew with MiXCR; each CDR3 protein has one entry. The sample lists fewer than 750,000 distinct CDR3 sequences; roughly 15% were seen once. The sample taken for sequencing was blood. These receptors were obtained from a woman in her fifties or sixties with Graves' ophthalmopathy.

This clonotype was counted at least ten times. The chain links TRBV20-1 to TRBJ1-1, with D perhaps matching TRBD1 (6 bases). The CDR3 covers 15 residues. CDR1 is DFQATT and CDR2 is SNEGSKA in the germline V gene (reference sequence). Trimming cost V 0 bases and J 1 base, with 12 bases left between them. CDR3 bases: TGCAGTGCTAGAGATCGATGGACAGAGAACACTGAAGCTTTCTTT. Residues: CSARDRWTENTEAFF.

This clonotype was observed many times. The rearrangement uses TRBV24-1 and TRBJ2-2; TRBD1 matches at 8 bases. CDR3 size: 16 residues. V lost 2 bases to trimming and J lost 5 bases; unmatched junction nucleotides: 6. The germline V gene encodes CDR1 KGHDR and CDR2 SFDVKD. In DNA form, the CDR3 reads TGTGCCACCAGTGATTCGGCAGGGGGCGATACCGGGGAGCTGTTTTTT. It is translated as CATSDSAGGDTGELFF.

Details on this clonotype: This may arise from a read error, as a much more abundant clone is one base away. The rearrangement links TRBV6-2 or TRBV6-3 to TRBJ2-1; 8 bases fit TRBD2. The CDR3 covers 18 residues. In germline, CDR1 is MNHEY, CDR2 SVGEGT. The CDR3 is CASSYSLASGLTYNGQFF. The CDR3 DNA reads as TGTGCCAGCAGTTACTCGTTGGCTAGCGGGCTCACCTACAATGGGCAGTTCTTC.

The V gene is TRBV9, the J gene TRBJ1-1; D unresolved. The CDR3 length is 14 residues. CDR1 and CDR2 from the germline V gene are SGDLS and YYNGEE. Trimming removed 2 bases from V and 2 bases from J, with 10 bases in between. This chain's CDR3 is CASSVGTINTEAFF. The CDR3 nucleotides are TGTGCCAGCAGCGTCGGCACAATAAACACTGAAGCTTTCTTT. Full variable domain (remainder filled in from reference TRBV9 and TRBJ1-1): DSGVTQTPKHLITATGQRVTLRCSPRSGDLSVYWYQQSLDQGLQFLIQYYNGEERAKGNILERFSAQQFPDLHSELNLSSLELGDSALYFCASSVGTINTEAFFGQGTRLTVV.

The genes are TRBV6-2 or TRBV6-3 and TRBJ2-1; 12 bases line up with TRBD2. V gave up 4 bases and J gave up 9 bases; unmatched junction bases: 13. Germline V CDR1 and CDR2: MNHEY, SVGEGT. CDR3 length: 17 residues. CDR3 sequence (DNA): TGTGCCAGCAGTTCCCGGACTAGCGGGATACGGTTCGGTGAGCAGTTCTTC. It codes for CASSSRTSGIRFGEQFF.

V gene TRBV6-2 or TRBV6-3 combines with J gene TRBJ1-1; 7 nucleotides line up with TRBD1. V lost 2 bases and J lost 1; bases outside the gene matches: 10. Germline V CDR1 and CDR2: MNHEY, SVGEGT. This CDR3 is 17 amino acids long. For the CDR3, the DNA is TGTGCCAGCAGTTACCCCACAGGGGCCGAGTGGAACACTGAAGCTTTCTTT. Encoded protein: CASSYPTGAEWNTEAFF.

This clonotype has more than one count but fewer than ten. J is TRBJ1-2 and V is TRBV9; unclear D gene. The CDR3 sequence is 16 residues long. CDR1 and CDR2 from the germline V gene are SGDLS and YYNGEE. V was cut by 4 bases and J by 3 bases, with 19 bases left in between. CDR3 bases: TGTGCCAGCAGCCCCAAAACCAGAGCGATGGACTATGGCTACACCTTC. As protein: CASSPKTRAMDYGYTF.

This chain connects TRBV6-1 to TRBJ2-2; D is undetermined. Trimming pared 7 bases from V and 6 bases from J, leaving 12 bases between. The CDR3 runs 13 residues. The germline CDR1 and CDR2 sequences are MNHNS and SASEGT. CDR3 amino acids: CASKKDLSGELFF. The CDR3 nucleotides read TGTGCCAGCAAGAAGGATCTCTCCGGGGAGCTGTTTTTT.

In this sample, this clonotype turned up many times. The CDR3 DNA reads as TGTGCCAGCAGTTTCACCTCAGGGTTAAGCTCCTACGAGCAGTACTTC. Amino acids: CASSFTSGLSSYEQYF. J is TRBJ2-7 and V is TRBV7-2; D might be TRBD1 (5 bases). Germline V gene data show CDR1 as SGHTA and CDR2 as FQGNSA. This CDR3 has 16 residues. V lost 6 bases, J lost 0 bases, and 18 bases lay in between.

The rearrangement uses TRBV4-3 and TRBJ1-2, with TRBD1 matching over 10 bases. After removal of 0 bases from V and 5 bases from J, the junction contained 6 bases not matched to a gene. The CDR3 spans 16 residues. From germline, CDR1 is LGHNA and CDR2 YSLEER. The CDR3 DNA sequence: TGCGCCAGCAGCCAAGATTCCCGGGACAGGGGTTATGGCTACACCTTC. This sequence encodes CASSQDSRDRGYGYTF.